This TCR beta chain was identified during a study of breast tumors, draining lymph nodes, adjacent tissues. Findings and limits, study-wide: Most tumor T cells seemingly derive from lymph node, then expand in tumor. Luminal-like breast cancer showed significantly greater tumor-nontumor repertoire similarity than basal-like breast cancer did. Compared with lymph nodes, tumors were less diverse; compared with nontumor tissue, more.

TCRdb re-analysed the multiplex PCR reads in MiXCR, keeping a single row per CDR3 protein. The table records approximately 150,000 distinct CDR3 sequences, roughly 33% of them present only once. Of note for this clonotype: Its antigen is not identified.

Samples came from axillary lymph nodes draining the breast cancer. The source of this sequence is a female donor with breast cancer. Some clones in this sample may be carry-over from other donors' samples. The source material was axillary lymph node tissue.

CDR3 nucleotides: TGCAGTGCTAGACCGAGCGGGGGCCAATATGAAAAACTGTTTTTT. Protein product: CSARPSGGQYEKLFF. This sequence joins TRBV20-1 and TRBJ1-4, with D maybe TRBD1 (6 bases). The germline CDR1 and CDR2 sequences are DFQATT and SNEGSKA (reference sequence). The V and J ends lost 2 bases and 6 bases respectively, with 16 bases between them. The CDR3 consists of 15 residues.